The source of this TCR beta chain is a study of radiation and T cells in renal cell carcinoma. Time point reported: baseline pretreatment blood. As to treatment: 15 Gy SBRT to primary tumor, nephrectomy 4 weeks later. The tumor was a clear cell renal cell carcinoma. Profiling relied on immunoSEQ multiplex PCR, and the TCRdb table lists in-frame clones only, not all of them. The table lists 150,000 or so clones, roughly 90% of them singletons. Note on this clone: Its matching antigen is unknown.

Germline-derived CDR1 and CDR2 are ENHRY and SYGVKD. V lost 3 bases and J 11 bases, leaving 16 bases between the germline ends. The CDR3 runs to 13 residues. Notes on the study in general: From baseline, blood top tumor clonotypes peaked at 2 weeks post-radiation.

The starting material was blood, obtained from a patient whose treatment included radiotherapy and nephrectomy. The J gene is TRBJ1-1, the V gene TRBV10-3; D is unresolved. This clonotype originated in an older woman with renal cell carcinoma. For the CDR3, the DNA is TGTGCCATCAGTGAACCCTCGACGGCTCTGGCTTTCTTT. It yields the protein CAISEPSTALAFF.